This is a list of T cell receptor beta chains from one sample in a study of technical replicates of blood from several donors. Profiling relied on immunoSEQ multiplex PCR, and the TCRdb table lists in-frame clones only, not all of them. The sample lists 80,000 to 95,000 clones; under 95% were seen once. The sequencing input was T cells isolated from PBMCs. These receptor sequences come from a human donor in good health. Each CDR3 is given with its conserved first and last residue. D genes are given only for firm matches. Rows may omit the clone size; those that give it use once, few, many or a size class.

d_call,j_call,clone_size,v_call,cdr3_nt,cdr3_aa
NA,TRBJ1-5,once,TRBV7-9,TGTGCCAGCAGCTTGTCGTTGCCGGGGGGCCATCAGCCCCAGCATTTT,CASSLSLPGGHQPQHF
TRBD1,TRBJ1-2,NA,TRBV27,TGTGCCAGCAGACCAGGGGGCATGGTAGGCTACACCTTC,CASRPGGMVGYTF
NA,TRBJ2-5,NA,TRBV7-9,TGTGCCAGCAGCTTAGGTCCGGGTAAGCGGACCCAGTACTTC,CASSLGPGKRTQYF
TRBD1,TRBJ2-1,NA,TRBV6-5,TGTGCCAGCAGTTCGACAGGGAACAATGAGCAGTTCTTC,CASSSTGNNEQFF
TRBD1,TRBJ2-2,NA,TRBV18,TGTGCCAGCTCCAAGACAGGGGACACCGGGGAGCTGTTTTTT,CASSKTGDTGELFF
NA,TRBJ1-3,NA,TRBV30,TGTGCCTGGAGTGTTGGGAAGACAGGTTTAAGCTCTGGAAACACCATATATTTT,CAWSVGKTGLSSGNTIYF
NA,TRBJ2-3,NA,TRBV7-9,TGTGCCAGCAGCCTCCCAGACCCCAACAGGTTTACCACAGATACGCAGTATTTT,CASSLPDPNRFTTDTQYF
NA,TRBJ2-1,NA,TRBV9,TGTGCCAGCAGCGTAGTCGGCAGCGGGCAGTTCTTC,CASSVVGSGQFF
TRBD2,TRBJ2-1,NA,TRBV29-1,TGCAGCGTTGAAAGGGCTAGCGGGGCCAATGAGCAGTTCTTC,CSVERASGANEQFF
NA,TRBJ1-4,NA,TRBV5-6,TGTGCCAGCAGCCGACTGGGTCTCGGAACTGAAAAACTGTTTTTT,CASSRLGLGTEKLFF
NA,TRBJ1-3,NA,TRBV6-6,TGTGCCAGCCGGTCCGAAGGACTAAACACCATATATTTT,CASRSEGLNTIYF
TRBD1,TRBJ1-4,NA,TRBV7-9,TGTGCCAGCAGCCCCAAGCAGGGGGAAGAAATCGAACTGTTTTTT,CASSPKQGEEIELFF
NA,TRBJ1-1,NA,TRBV19,TGTGCCAGTAGTATCGGCAGGGGGAACACTGAAGCTTTCTTT,CASSIGRGNTEAFF